A selection of T cell receptor beta chains follows, all from one sample in a study of cytomegalovirus exposure and HLA in healthy donors. Assay used: immunoSEQ multiplex PCR; TCRdb lists only in-frame clones, some missing. The top ten hold about 2.5% of the sample, which has some 180,000 clones, 65% to 90% seen once. Sequencing input: PBMCs. These receptors were obtained from a woman aged 45-65 years in good health and CMV-seronegative. Both conserved end residues are part of each CDR3. Fields, in order: CDR3 length, D gene, V gene, clone size, J gene, CDR3 protein, CDR3 DNA. A D gene is named only where the DNA matches it firmly. Size is stated for part of the rows, as once, few or many counts, or as a class when the clone is expanded.

>15|TRBD1|TRBV9|few|TRBJ1-5
CASSLTGTGVQPQHF
TGTGCCAGCAGCTTGACCGGGACAGGGGTTCAGCCCCAGCATTTT
>14|-|TRBV30|-|TRBJ1-1
CAWRKGVVNTEAFF
TGTGCCTGGAGAAAAGGGGTTGTGAACACTGAAGCTTTCTTT
>15|-|TRBV5-1|-|TRBJ1-3
CASSSTQGGGNTIYF
TGCGCCAGCAGCTCTACTCAGGGCGGAGGAAACACCATATATTTT
>14|-|TRBV30|once|TRBJ1-5
CAWRGPGVFQPQHF
TGTGCCTGGAGGGGCCCGGGGGTCTTTCAGCCCCAGCATTTT
>15|-|TRBV9|-|TRBJ2-7
CASRRRLLGVYEQYF
TGTGCCAGCAGACGTAGACTTTTAGGGGTCTACGAGCAGTACTTC
>15|TRBD2|TRBV5-1|-|TRBJ2-5
CASSWGERGPSTQYF
TGCGCCAGCAGCTGGGGAGAGCGGGGGCCGTCGACCCAGTACTTC
>16|-|TRBV18|-|TRBJ2-7
CASSPPAGRDRNEQYF
TGTGCCAGCTCACCACCGGCAGGCCGCGATCGAAACGAGCAGTACTTC
>11|-|TRBV28|-|TRBJ2-7
CASSFLHEQYF
TGTGCCAGCAGTTTTCTCCACGAGCAGTACTTC
>15|-|TRBV11-1|-|TRBJ2-3
CASSDVFQSTDTQYF
TGTGCCAGCAGCGATGTTTTTCAGTCCACAGATACGCAGTATTTT
>16|-|TRBV6-5|-|TRBJ2-7
CASSYSSAGLSYEQYF
TGTGCCAGCAGTTACTCGAGCGCAGGGCTTTCCTACGAGCAGTACTTC
>13|TRBD1|TRBV9|-|TRBJ2-1
CASSVEAGTGTFF
TGTGCCAGCAGCGTAGAAGCGGGGACAGGGACGTTCTTC
>17|TRBD2|TRBV5-1|-|TRBJ2-5
CASSTGTSGRAGETQYF
TGCGCCAGCAGCACAGGGACTAGCGGGAGGGCTGGCGAGACCCAGTACTTC
>17|TRBD2|TRBV7-9|-|TRBJ2-2
CASSWLTGGGNTGELFF
TGTGCCAGCAGCTGGCTCACGGGGGGGGGAAACACCGGGGAGCTGTTTTTT
>15|-|TRBV7-9|-|TRBJ2-1
CASSLVQGRYNEQFF
TGTGCCAGCAGCTTAGTTCAGGGGCGATACAATGAGCAGTTCTTC
>16|-|TRBV11-3|-|TRBJ2-3
CASSPGLFGRGDTQYF
TGTGCCAGCAGCCCAGGGCTATTTGGTAGAGGAGATACGCAGTATTTT
>15|-|TRBV28|-|TRBJ2-7
CASSIIFSSSYEQYF
TGTGCCAGCAGTATTATTTTTTCCAGCTCCTACGAGCAGTACTTC
>13|-|TRBV19|-|TRBJ2-7
CASSIGAGVEQYF
TGTGCCAGTAGTATAGGGGCCGGGGTCGAGCAGTACTTC
>15|TRBD2|TRBV10-3|-|TRBJ2-7
CAISESAGGPGEQYF
TGTGCCATCAGTGAGTCGGCGGGAGGGCCTGGCGAGCAGTACTTC
>14|TRBD2|TRBV6-1|-|TRBJ2-7
CASSLAGVLYEQYF
TGTGCCAGCAGTCTAGCGGGAGTCCTCTACGAGCAGTACTTC
>16|TRBD2|TRBV18|-|TRBJ2-7
CASSPSIGGVVNEQYF
TGTGCCAGCTCACCTAGTATCGGGGGGGTTGTAAACGAGCAGTACTTC
>11|TRBD2|TRBV5-1|-|TRBJ2-7
CASSGGGEQYF
TGCGCCAGCAGCGGGGGGGGCGAGCAGTACTTC
>16|-|TRBV27|-|TRBJ2-1
CASRPSGGRMRNEQFF
TGTGCCAGCAGGCCGAGTGGGGGGAGAATGCGCAATGAGCAGTTCTTC
>14|-|TRBV6-6|-|TRBJ2-7
CASSYDRASYEQYF
TGTGCCAGCAGTTATGACAGAGCCTCCTACGAGCAGTACTTC
>14|-|TRBV7-2|-|TRBJ1-3
CASSPTSSGNTIYF
TGTGCCAGCAGCCCGACAAGCTCTGGAAACACCATATATTTT
>14|-|TRBV15|-|TRBJ1-6
CATNRGGSNSPLHF
TGTGCCACCAACCGGGGGGGAAGTAATTCACCCCTCCACTTT
>18|TRBD2|TRBV5-5|-|TRBJ2-1
CASSVGTSGGSSYNEQFF
TGTGCCAGCAGCGTCGGGACTAGCGGGGGCAGCTCCTACAATGAGCAGTTCTTC
>14|TRBD1|TRBV5-1|-|TRBJ1-1
CASSSGQMNTEAFF
TGCGCCAGCAGCTCGGGACAGATGAACACTGAAGCTTTCTTT
>13|-|TRBV28|-|TRBJ2-7
CASQASPSYEQYF
TGTGCCAGTCAGGCCAGTCCCTCCTACGAGCAGTACTTC
>14|-|TRBV13|-|TRBJ1-2
CASRRGGDWYGYTF
TGTGCCAGCAGAAGAGGAGGGGATTGGTATGGCTACACCTTC
>12|-|TRBV6-6|-|TRBJ1-5
CASSRPNQPQHF
TGTGCCAGCAGTCGTCCGAATCAGCCCCAGCATTTT
>16|TRBD1|TRBV28|-|TRBJ1-2
CASSYSDRGINYGYTF
TGTGCCAGCAGTTATTCGGACAGGGGAATCAACTATGGCTACACCTTC
>13|TRBD2|TRBV11-3|-|TRBJ2-1
CASSLTSGSKQFF
TGTGCCAGCAGCTTAACTAGCGGGAGCAAGCAGTTCTTC
>15|TRBD2|TRBV7-2|-|TRBJ2-5
CASSLTSGRYETQYF
TGTGCCAGCAGCCTCACTAGCGGGAGATATGAGACCCAGTACTTC
>15|-|TRBV18|-|TRBJ2-1
CASSRRESAYNEQFF
TGTGCCAGCTCTAGAAGGGAGTCCGCCTACAATGAGCAGTTCTTC
>15|-|TRBV9|-|TRBJ2-2
CASSATGTFTGELFF
TGTGCCAGCAGCGCAACCGGGACTTTCACCGGGGAGCTGTTTTTT